The rows below give T cell receptor beta chains drawn from one sample of a study of OX40 agonist ivuxolimab in advanced cancers. The method was immunoSEQ multiplex PCR; TCRdb's version includes in-frame clones alone and lacks a portion of them. The sample yields about 45,000 clones, less than 90% seen once. This specimen was CD4+ or CD8+ T cells sorted from blood, taken in a trial of the OX40 agonist ivuxolimab. These receptors all stem from an adult with an advanced solid tumor such as melanoma, head and neck, liver or kidney cancer. The CDR3 runs from the conserved cysteine through the conserved F or W. Fields, in order: J gene, clone size, D gene, V gene, CDR3 protein, CDR3 DNA. A D gene is named only where the DNA matches it firmly. The size entry is marked missing in some rows and otherwise reads once, few, many or a size class.

>TRBJ2-5|-|-|TRBV28
CASSLVAGSGETQYF
TGTGCCAGCAGTTTGGTAGCCGGGAGCGGGGAGACCCAGTACTTC
>TRBJ1-2|-|TRBD1|TRBV11-3
CASSPDRDYGYTF
TGTGCCAGCAGCCCGGACAGGGACTATGGCTACACCTTC
>TRBJ1-2|-|-|TRBV5-4
CASTVGAGSYGYTF
TGTGCCAGCACCGTGGGGGCAGGGAGCTATGGCTACACCTTC
>TRBJ2-7|-|TRBD1|TRBV28
CASSPNRRLRTGQYF
TGTGCCAGCAGTCCGAATAGACGATTGCGGACAGGGCAGTACTTC
>TRBJ2-3|-|-|TRBV27
CASSLRGTDTQYF
TGTGCCAGCAGTCTAAGGGGTACAGATACGCAGTATTTT
>TRBJ1-5|few|-|TRBV10-3
CAIRRDINQPQHF
TGTGCCATCAGGCGGGACATTAATCAGCCCCAGCATTTT
>TRBJ2-1|-|-|TRBV2
CASSEAQSSYNEQFF
TGTGCCAGCAGTGAGGCACAGAGCTCCTACAATGAGCAGTTCTTC
>TRBJ1-1|-|-|TRBV15
CATSSRYTEAFF
TGTGCCACCAGCAGTCGGTACACTGAAGCTTTCTTT
>TRBJ2-3|-|-|TRBV2
CASSAQRGVDTQYF
TGTGCCAGCAGTGCCCAAAGGGGCGTGGATACGCAGTATTTT
>TRBJ2-5|-|TRBD2|TRBV2
CASSETSGRGTQYF
TGTGCCAGCAGTGAAACTAGCGGGAGGGGGACCCAGTACTTC
>TRBJ2-2|-|TRBD1|TRBV27
CASSLASGTGRTGELFF
TGTGCCAGCAGTTTAGCGTCGGGGACAGGGAGGACCGGGGAGCTGTTTTTT
>TRBJ2-1|few|-|TRBV5-1
CASSQGLAFNEQFF
TGCGCCAGCAGCCAAGGGCTAGCGTTCAATGAGCAGTTCTTC
>TRBJ2-3|few|-|TRBV15
CATSYRTGTDTQYF
TGTGCCACCAGCTATAGAACAGGGACAGATACGCAGTATTTT
>TRBJ1-2|-|-|TRBV19
CASSIEGGFGYTF
TGTGCCAGTAGTATAGAAGGGGGTTTCGGCTACACCTTC
>TRBJ1-4|-|-|TRBV18
CASSQGATNEKLFF
TGTGCCAGCTCACAGGGAGCAACTAATGAAAAACTGTTTTTT
>TRBJ2-7|-|TRBD2|TRBV5-4
CASSSRRGSSYEQYF
TGTGCCAGCAGCTCGCGGCGGGGGAGCTCCTACGAGCAGTACTTC
>TRBJ1-1|-|-|TRBV28
CASKQGTANTEAFF
TGTGCCAGCAAGCAGGGGACGGCGAACACTGAAGCTTTCTTT
>TRBJ1-1|-|-|TRBV7-9
CASSLDGTEAFF
TGTGCCAGCAGCTTGGATGGCACTGAAGCTTTCTTT
>TRBJ1-2|once|-|TRBV19
CASSIMGSDYGYTF
TGTGCCAGTAGTATAATGGGTAGCGACTATGGCTACACCTTC
>TRBJ2-4|-|-|TRBV6-6
CASSYVPGFDKNIQYF
TGTGCCAGCAGTTACGTCCCGGGCTTTGACAAAAACATTCAGTACTTC